This entry concerns a single T cell receptor (beta chain). CDR3 length: 12 amino acids. Germline CDR1 and CDR2: SNHLY and FYNNEI. Between the trimmed V and J ends, which lost 6 bases and 9 bases, there was a span of 12 bases. The data derive from a study of T cell changes during pregnancy in multiple sclerosis. Profiling relied on immunoSEQ multiplex PCR, and the TCRdb table lists in-frame clones only, not all of them. The repertoire consists of about 40,000 clones, with roughly nine tenths occurring once and the leading ten covering roughly 0.72%. This sample comprised CD4+ T cells from peripheral blood mononuclear cells, obtained before pregnancy. The chain links TRBV2 to TRBJ2-1; D is ambiguous. The sequence derives from a female donor with multiple sclerosis, enrolled in a pregnancy study. The CDR3 loop is CASSEAVGEQFF. CDR3 bases: TGTGCCAGCAGCGAGGCCGTGGGTGAGCAGTTCTTC.